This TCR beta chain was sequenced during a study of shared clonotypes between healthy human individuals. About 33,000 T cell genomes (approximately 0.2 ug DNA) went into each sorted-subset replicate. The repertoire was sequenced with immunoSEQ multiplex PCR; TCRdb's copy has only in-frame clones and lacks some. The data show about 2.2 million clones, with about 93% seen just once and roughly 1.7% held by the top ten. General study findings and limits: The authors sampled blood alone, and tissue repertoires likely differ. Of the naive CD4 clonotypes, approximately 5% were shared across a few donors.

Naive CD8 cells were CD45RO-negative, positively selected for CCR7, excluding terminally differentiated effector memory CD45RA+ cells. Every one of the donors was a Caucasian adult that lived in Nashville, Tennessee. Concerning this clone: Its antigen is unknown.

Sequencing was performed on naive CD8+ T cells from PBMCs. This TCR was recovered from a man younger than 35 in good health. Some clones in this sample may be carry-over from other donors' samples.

CDR3 sequence reads: CASSSRLLSPYSGANVLTF. CDR3 DNA sequence: TGTGCCAGCAGTTCCCGACTCCTCAGCCCTTATTCTGGGGCCAACGTCCTGACTTTC. The J gene is TRBJ2-6, the V gene TRBV28; D unclear. This CDR3 spans 19 amino acids. Trimming cost V 4 bases and J 1 base, with 20 bases left between them. In germline, CDR1 is MDHEN, CDR2 SYDVKM.